This section outlines one T cell receptor beta chain sequence together with its context. Antigen: not known. The data are from a study of a mutant IDH1 vaccine in newly diagnosed glioma. Study as a whole: With temozolomide cycles, or 4-6 weeks after radiotherapy alone, vaccination was started. Patients got radiotherapy, temozolomide, or both beforehand, and most got both. General study points: In about 93% of patients, immune responses induced by the vaccine occurred.

Generated by immunoSEQ multiplex PCR, the TCRdb table keeps only in-frame clones and is missing some. Here the sample spans tens of thousands of clones, less than 85% being singletons. The V end was cut by 4 bases, the J end by 1 base, with 7 bases between. Germline V CDR1 and CDR2: GTSNPN, SVGIG (reference sequence). The CDR3 consists of 12 residues. Time point noted: week 47, end of study. Every single dose of the vaccine, 300 ug of mutant IDH1 20-mer peptide, came with topical imiquimod. This clonotype was sampled from a woman aged 30 to 39 with glioma. Some clones in this sample may be carry-over from other donors' samples. The specimen comprised PBMCs, sampled from a glioma patient whose treatment included an IDH1 peptide vaccine. The rearrangement links TRBV30 to TRBJ2-5, with D possibly matching TRBD1 (5 bases). The chain's CDR3 is CAWTRVQETQYF. CDR3 nucleotide sequence: TGTGCCTGGACCAGGGTCCAAGAGACCCAGTACTTC.